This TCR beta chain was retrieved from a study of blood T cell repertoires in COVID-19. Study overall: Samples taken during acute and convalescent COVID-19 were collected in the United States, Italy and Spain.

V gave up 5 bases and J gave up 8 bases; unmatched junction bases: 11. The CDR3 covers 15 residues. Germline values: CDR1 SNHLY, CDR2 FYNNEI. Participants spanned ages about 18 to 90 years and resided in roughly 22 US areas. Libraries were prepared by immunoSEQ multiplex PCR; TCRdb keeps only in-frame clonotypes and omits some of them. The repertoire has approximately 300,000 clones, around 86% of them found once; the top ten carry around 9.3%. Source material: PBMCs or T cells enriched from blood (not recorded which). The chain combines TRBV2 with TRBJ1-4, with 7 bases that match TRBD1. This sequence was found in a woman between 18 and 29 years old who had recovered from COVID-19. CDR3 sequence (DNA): TGTGCCAGCAGTCCTACCAGGAGGGGGCGAGAAAAACTGTTTTTT. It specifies CASSPTRRGREKLFF.